A single sample gave rise to the 14 T cell receptor beta chains below, sequenced in a study of T cell responses to AZD1222 COVID-19 vaccine. The protocol was immunoSEQ multiplex PCR, while the TCRdb copy is restricted to in-frame clones and leaves out a portion. The sample lists about 110,000 clones, roughly 90% seen once, with roughly 3% in the top ten. The sequences come from peripheral blood, collected on day 0 of MenACWY control vaccination. These receptors originate from an adult in good health.

The V call is TRBV6-5, the J call TRBJ1-2; no definite D call. CDR3 length equals 14 residues. With 6 bases removed from V and 6 bases from J, the gap between germline ends came to 17 bases. The V gene's germline CDR1 is MNHEY and CDR2 SVGAGI. This CDR3 reads CASRLRALLNGYTF. CDR3 sequence (DNA): TGTGCCAGCAGACTTCGGGCCTTATTAAATGGCTACACCTTC.

This clone has just a few counts. This chain joins TRBV29-1 and TRBJ1-2; D is ambiguous. V lost 7 bases to trimming and J lost 9 bases, with 21 bases between them. This CDR3 has 13 amino acids. Germline V gives CDR1 SQVTM, CDR2 ANQGSEA. The CDR3 region has the DNA TGCAGCGCCGGGTCGGGCGGGGATTGGAGCTACACCTTC. Translated, it gives CSAGSGGDWSYTF.

CDR3 DNA sequence: TGTGCCAGCAGCTTGGGACTAGCGTCCTACAATGAGCAGTTCTTC. This gives the protein CASSLGLASYNEQFF. The V and J genes are TRBV5-4 and TRBJ2-1; 8 bases match TRBD2. Looked up from germline, CDR1 is SGHNT and CDR2 is YYREEE (reference sequence). The CDR3 runs 15 residues. Trimming removed 0 bases from V and 1 base from J; junction bases left unmatched: 0.

The chain recombines TRBV7-6 with TRBJ2-7; 9 nucleotides align to TRBD1. The germline CDR1 and CDR2 sequences are SGHVS and FNYEAQ. The CDR3 has 16 residues. With V trimmed by 4 bases and J by 2 bases, 9 bases remained unmatched. The chain's CDR3 is CASSSERQGGTYEQYF. The CDR3 bases are TGTGCCAGCAGCTCCGAGAGACAGGGGGGGACCTACGAGCAGTACTTC.

The chain joins TRBV4-1 to TRBJ1-6, with D possibly matching TRBD1 (6 bases). The V end was cut by 0 bases, the J end by 8 bases, with 11 bases between. This CDR3 comprises 15 residues. CDR1 MGHRA and CDR2 YSYEKL come from the germline V gene. The CDR3 bases are TGCGCCAGCAGCCAAGATAGGGGGGGTTATTCACCCCTCCACTTT. It encodes CASSQDRGGYSPLHF.

CDR3 in DNA: TGTGCCAGCAGCGCTAGGACTGGAACACTGAAAGAGACCCAGTACTTC. Amino acid sequence: CASSARTGTLKETQYF. This chain links TRBV9 with TRBJ2-5, with D tentatively TRBD2 (5 bases). Trimming took off 3 bases at V and 3 bases at J, with 18 bases between the two ends. This CDR3 is 16 amino acids long. Germline lookup yields CDR1 SGDLS and CDR2 YYNGEE. Full variable domain (remainder filled in from reference TRBV9 and TRBJ2-5): DSGVTQTPKHLITATGQRVTLRCSPRSGDLSVYWYQQSLDQGLQFLIQYYNGEERAKGNILERFSAQQFPDLHSELNLSSLELGDSALYFCASSARTGTLKETQYFGPGTRLLVL.

The rearrangement uses TRBV28 and TRBJ2-7; no reliable D call. Germline assignment: CDR1 MDHEN and CDR2 SYDVKM. CDR3 length: 12 residues. This chain's CDR3 is CASSSASGPSIV. CDR3 coding DNA: TGTGCCAGCAGTTCGGCCTCCGGGCCCTCAATCGTC.

This chain links TRBV5-1 with TRBJ1-2; the D gene is possibly TRBD1 (5 bases). Per the germline V gene, CDR1 is SGHRS and CDR2 is YFSETQ. This CDR3 is built from 14 residues. With 3 bases removed from V and 7 bases from J, the gap between germline ends came to 16 bases. In DNA form, the CDR3 reads TGCGCCAGCAGCTCCTCACGCGACGGGGGTGGCTACACCTTC. It codes for CASSSSRDGGGYTF. The variable domain in full, with the rest retrieved from reference TRBV5-1 and TRBJ1-2, is KAGVTQTPRYLIKTRGQQVTLSCSPISGHRSVSWYQQTPGQGLQFLFEYFSETQRNKGNFPGRFSGRQFSNSRSEMNVSTLELGDSALYLCASSSSRDGGGYTFGSGTRLTVV.

Only one count was recorded for this clone. The chain carries TRBV10-3 and TRBJ1-2; possibly TRBD1 for D (6 bases). The CDR3 contains 13 residues. The germline V gene encodes CDR1 ENHRY and CDR2 SYGVKD. V was pared by 9 bases and J by 8 bases, with 19 bases between. The DNA for the CDR3 is TGTGCCATTCGGGACATAGCTTCTAGAGGCTACACCTTC. This sequence encodes CAIRDIASRGYTF.

The rearrangement links TRBV27 to TRBJ1-3, with no clear D. This CDR3 region has 14 residues. Germline V gene sequence: CDR1 MNHEY, CDR2 SMNVEV (reference sequence). Trimming took off 6 bases at V and 1 base at J, with 10 bases between the two ends. The CDR3 is CASRPRSSGNTIYF. The CDR3, as DNA: TGTGCCAGCAGACCCAGGTCTTCTGGAAACACCATATATTTT.

J is TRBJ1-5 and V is TRBV6-5, with no clear D. The CDR3 extends over 13 amino acids. CDR1 and CDR2 from the germline V gene are MNHEY and SVGAGI. The V end lost 0 bases, the J end lost 5 bases, and 5 bases lay between the germline ends. CDR3 sequence: CASSYSRDQPQHF. CDR3 DNA sequence: TGTGCCAGCAGTTACTCGAGGGATCAGCCCCAGCATTTT.

This chain joins TRBV5-8 and TRBJ2-1; 7 positions agree with TRBD1. Germline CDR1 reads SGHTS; CDR2 reads YDEGEE. The CDR3 length is 15 residues. Trimming removed 4 bases from V and 6 bases from J; junction bases left unmatched: 10. The CDR3 DNA reads TGTGCCAGCAGCCTACAAGACAGGGATGCCAATGAGCAGTTCTTC. It codes for CASSLQDRDANEQFF.

V and J are TRBV28 and TRBJ2-4; 7 bases fit TRBD1. Germline assignment: CDR1 MDHEN and CDR2 SYDVKM. The CDR3 contains 15 residues. Trimming cost V 5 bases and J 6 bases; bases outside gene matches: 10. The CDR3, as DNA: TGTGCCAGCAGTGCACACAGGGGTCGGGGAAACATTCAGTACTTC. This encodes CASSAHRGRGNIQYF.

The gene calls are TRBV9 and TRBJ1-1; D is undetermined. Germline V gene sequence: CDR1 SGDLS, CDR2 YYNGEE. The CDR3 runs to 15 residues. V was pared by 0 bases and J by 1 base, with 10 bases between. CDR3 in amino acids: CASSVGEVENTEAFF. The CDR3 DNA follows: TGTGCCAGCAGCGTAGGCGAGGTTGAGAACACTGAAGCTTTCTTT.